This TCR beta chain was recovered during a study of T cells after yellow fever vaccination. This clonotype was seen a handful of times. Its antigen is not known. Researchers made TCR cDNA using 5'RACE template switching, and this step added a universal primer site and UMIs. TCRdb passed the 5' RACE reads through MiXCR, listing each CDR3 protein once. The data hold under 600,000 distinct CDR3 sequences, with approximately 13% observed a single time. Germline V gene sequence: CDR1 SEHNR, CDR2 FQNEAQ (reference sequence). This CDR3 comprises 15 residues. V lost 4 bases, J lost 4 bases, and 13 bases lay in between. The study, taken as a whole, reports: Researchers report a weaker secondary response that nonetheless peaked faster, day 5 versus 15. Among primary-vaccination clones, most reappeared after the booster, at approximately 96% for CD4 and under 90% for CD8.

The chain links TRBV7-9 to TRBJ2-2, with a tentative D call TRBD2 (5 bases). This material consisted of PBMCs, taken on the day of the yellow fever booster vaccination. This receptor was obtained from a man between 25 and 39 years old who received the YFV17D yellow fever vaccine. The DNA of the CDR3 is TGTGCCAGCAGCTACGGCCCGGAGGTCACCGGGGAGCTGTTTTTT. As protein: CASSYGPEVTGELFF.